Shown below are 12 T cell receptor beta chains from a single sample sequenced in a study of CD8 T cells in ankylosing spondylitis. Each CDR3 protein is one row after TCRdb ran MiXCR on the 5' RACE reads. The sample includes about 220,000 distinct CDR3 sequences, roughly 10% seen only once; the top ten take roughly 23%. The material sequenced was blood, either unsorted or a sorted T cell fraction (not recorded which). These receptors came from a male donor with ankylosing spondylitis or in good health (not recorded which).

In this sample, this clonotype turned up many times. The chain combines TRBV10-3 with TRBJ2-1; D is undetermined. Trimming left V 3 bases short and J 5 bases short, with 5 bases between. CDR3 length: 12 residues. Germline V lookup: CDR1 ENHRY, CDR2 SYGVKD. The CDR3 reads CAISDLNNEQFF. CDR3 nucleotide sequence: TGTGCCATCAGTGACTTGAACAATGAGCAGTTCTTC.

The V gene is TRBV20-1, the J gene TRBJ1-2, with D tentatively TRBD1 (5 bases). The V gene lost 5 bases and the J gene lost 3 bases, with 13 bases spanning the gap. The CDR3 spans 13 residues. CDR1 DFQATT and CDR2 SNEGSKA come from the germline V gene (reference sequence). In nucleotides, the CDR3 is TGCAGTGCTGTCCGCGACAGAGACTATGGCTACACCTTC. Translating it yields CSAVRDRDYGYTF.

This clonotype turned up a few times. The gene calls are TRBV4-2 and TRBJ2-7; a weak D match, TRBD1 (5 bases). The V end was cut by 5 bases, the J end by 3 bases, with 20 bases between. The CDR3 runs to 16 residues. Germline CDR1 LGHNA, CDR2 YNFKEQ. The CDR3, as DNA: TGTGCCAGCAGCGATGTCACTGGGGCTAGGGTCTACGAGCAGTACTTC. Its translation: CASSDVTGARVYEQYF.

This clonotype has a count of ten or more. J is TRBJ2-3 and V is TRBV5-1, with D unresolved. V was shortened by 5 bases and J by 0 bases, with 10 bases between the two germline ends. There are 14 residues in the CDR3. Per the germline V gene, CDR1 is SGHRS and CDR2 is YFSETQ. As DNA, the CDR3 is TGCGCCAGCAGGGCTCGGGCCAGCACAGATACGCAGTATTTT. Protein: CASRARASTDTQYF.

This clonotype was observed at least ten times. The rearrangement joins TRBV7-9 to TRBJ2-2; tentatively, D is TRBD1 (6 bases). Between the trimmed V and J ends, which lost 5 bases and 4 bases, there was a span of 17 bases. From germline, CDR1 is SEHNR and CDR2 FQNEAQ (reference sequence). The CDR3 sequence is 16 residues long. The CDR3 protein is CASSHSSRGPTGELFF. The CDR3 nucleotides are TGTGCCAGCAGCCATTCCTCCAGGGGTCCCACCGGGGAGCTGTTTTTT.

This clonotype occurred many times. The J gene is TRBJ2-3, the V gene TRBV29-1, with TRBD2 identical over 8 bases. V gave up 4 bases and J gave up 1 base; unmatched junction bases: 7. Looked up from germline, CDR1 is SQVTM and CDR2 is ANQGSEA. The CDR3 is 15 residues long. The CDR3: CSVGGTSGRTDTQYF. The CDR3 DNA is TGCAGCGTTGGAGGAACTAGCGGACGCACAGATACGCAGTATTTT.

This clonotype was observed at least ten times. The J gene is TRBJ2-5, the V gene TRBV29-1; perhaps TRBD1 as D (6 bases). The CDR3 runs 15 residues. The ends were cut back, 3 bases at V and 0 bases at J, with 14 bases in the middle. From germline, CDR1 is SQVTM and CDR2 ANQGSEA. CDR3 region: CSVDQARGYQETQYF. The CDR3 region has the DNA TGCAGCGTTGACCAGGCGAGGGGGTACCAAGAGACCCAGTACTTC.

This clonotype was observed many times. The chain combines TRBV2 with TRBJ2-4; 7 nucleotides agree with TRBD1. This CDR3 spans 16 amino acids. Germline V gene sequence: CDR1 SNHLY, CDR2 FYNNEI. V lost 2 bases and J lost 2; bases outside the gene matches: 6. The chain's CDR3 is CASSERGGRTKNIQYF. The CDR3 nucleotides are TGTGCCAGCAGTGAAAGAGGGGGCAGAACCAAAAACATTCAGTACTTC.

This clonotype was seen at least ten times. The J gene is TRBJ2-3, the V gene TRBV9, with TRBD2 matching 11 bases. V lost 3 bases and J lost 7; bases outside the gene matches: 7. Germline CDR1 and CDR2: SGDLS and YYNGEE. This CDR3 comprises 15 residues. The CDR3 DNA reads TGTGCCAGCAGCGCCACTAGCGGGGGCACGAATACGCAGTATTTT. Its translation is CASSATSGGTNTQYF. Drawing the rest from reference TRBV9 and TRBJ2-3, the complete variable domain is DSGVTQTPKHLITATGQRVTLRCSPRSGDLSVYWYQQSLDQGLQFLIQYYNGEERAKGNILERFSAQQFPDLHSELNLSSLELGDSALYFCASSATSGGTNTQYFGPGTRLTVL.

In its sample, this clonotype was seen many times. V gene TRBV4-2 combines with J gene TRBJ1-4; no firm D call. The V and J ends lost 0 bases and 7 bases respectively, with 15 bases between them. The germline V gene encodes CDR1 LGHNA and CDR2 YNFKEQ. The CDR3 runs to 16 residues. CDR3 residues: CASSQDNGDGREKLFF. The DNA for the CDR3 is TGTGCCAGCAGCCAAGACAACGGTGACGGCCGTGAAAAACTGTTTTTT.

The chain has TRBV7-8 and TRBJ2-2, with 8 positions matching TRBD2. Germline loops: CDR1 SGHVS, CDR2 FQNEAQ. V dropped 9 bases and J dropped 0; count of bases not matched to a gene: 12. The CDR3 totals 17 residues. CDR3 region: CASGSSGQLPNTGELFF. The DNA for the CDR3 is TGTGCCAGTGGTTCTAGCGGGCAATTACCGAACACCGGGGAGCTGTTTTTT.

The rearrangement joins TRBV3-1 to TRBJ2-7; the D is unclear. Germline assignment: CDR1 LGHDT and CDR2 YNNKEL (reference sequence). Trimming took 3 bases from V and 2 from J, leaving 17 bases between them. This CDR3 region has 16 residues. Here the CDR3 DNA reads TGTGCCAGCAGCCAGCAGCGAGCCCCCCCTCCCTACGAGCAGTACTTC. Its protein is CASSQQRAPPPYEQYF.